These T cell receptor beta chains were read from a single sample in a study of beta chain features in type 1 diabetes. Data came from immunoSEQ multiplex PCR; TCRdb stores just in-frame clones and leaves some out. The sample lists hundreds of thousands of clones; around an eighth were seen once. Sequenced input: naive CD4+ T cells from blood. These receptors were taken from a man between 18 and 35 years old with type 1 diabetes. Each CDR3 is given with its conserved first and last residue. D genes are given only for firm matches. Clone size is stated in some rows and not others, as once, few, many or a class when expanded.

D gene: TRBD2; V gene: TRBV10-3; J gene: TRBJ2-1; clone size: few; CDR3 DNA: TGTGCCACCATAAGCGAGCGGGGTTACAATGAGCAGTTCTTC; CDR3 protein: CATISERGYNEQFF
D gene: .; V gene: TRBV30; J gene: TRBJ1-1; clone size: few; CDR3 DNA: TGTGCCTGGAGTGTAAGGAGGGGCGGCACTGAAGCTTTCTTT; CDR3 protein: CAWSVRRGGTEAFF
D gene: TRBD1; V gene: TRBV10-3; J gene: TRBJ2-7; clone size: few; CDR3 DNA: TGTGCCATCAGTTCGGACAGGGGTAACTACGAGCAGTACTTC; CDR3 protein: CAISSDRGNYEQYF
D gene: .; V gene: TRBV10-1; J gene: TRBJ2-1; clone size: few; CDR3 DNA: TGCGCCAGCAGTGCGCAGGGACGAGTCGGCGAGCAGTTCTTC; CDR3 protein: CASSAQGRVGEQFF
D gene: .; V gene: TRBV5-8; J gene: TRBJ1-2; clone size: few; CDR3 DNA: TGTGCCAGCAGCTTGAGGGGCTACACCTTC; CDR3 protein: CASSLRGYTF
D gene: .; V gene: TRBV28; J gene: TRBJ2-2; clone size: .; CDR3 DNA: TGTGCCAGCAGAGGGGAGGCCGGGGAGCTGTTTTTT; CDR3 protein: CASRGEAGELFF
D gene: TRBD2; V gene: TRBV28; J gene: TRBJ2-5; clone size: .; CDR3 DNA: TGTGCCAGCAGTCAGACCGCTAGCGGAAAAGAGACCCAGTACTTC; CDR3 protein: CASSQTASGKETQYF
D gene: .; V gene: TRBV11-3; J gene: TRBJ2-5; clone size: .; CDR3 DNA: TGTGCCAGCAGCGGCGAGACCCAGTACTTC; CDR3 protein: CASSGETQYF
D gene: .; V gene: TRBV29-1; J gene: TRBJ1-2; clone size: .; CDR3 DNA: TGCAGCGTTGATCCGGGGGGCCCTGGCTACACCTTC; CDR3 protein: CSVDPGGPGYTF
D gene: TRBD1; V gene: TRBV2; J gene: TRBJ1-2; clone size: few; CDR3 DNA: TGTGCCAGCCCACTGGGCAGGGGGGACGGCTACACCTTC; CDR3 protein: CASPLGRGDGYTF
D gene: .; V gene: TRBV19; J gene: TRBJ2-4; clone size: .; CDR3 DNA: TGTGCCAGTAGTGCGCTAGCCAAAAACATTCAGTACTTC; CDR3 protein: CASSALAKNIQYF
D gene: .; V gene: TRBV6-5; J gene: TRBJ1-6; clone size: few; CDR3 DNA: TGTGCCAGCAGTCTGGCAAATTCACCCCTCCACTTT; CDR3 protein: CASSLANSPLHF
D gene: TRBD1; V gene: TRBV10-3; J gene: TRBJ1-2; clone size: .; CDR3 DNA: TGTGCCATCACCTCCGGACAGGGAGGTAGGGATGGCTACACCTTC; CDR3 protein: CAITSGQGGRDGYTF
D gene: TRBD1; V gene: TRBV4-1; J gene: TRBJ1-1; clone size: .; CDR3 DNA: TGCGCCAGCAGACCGATGGGGGCAGGGGGAACTGAAGCTTTCTTT; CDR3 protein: CASRPMGAGGTEAFF
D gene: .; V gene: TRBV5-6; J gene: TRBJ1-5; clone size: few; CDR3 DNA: TGTGCCAGCAGCTTGGAAGCTAATCAGCCCCAGCATTTT; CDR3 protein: CASSLEANQPQHF
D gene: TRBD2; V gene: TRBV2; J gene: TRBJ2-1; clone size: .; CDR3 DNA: TGTGCCAGCAGACCCCTAGCGGGGGGTGTAAATGAGCAGTTCTTC; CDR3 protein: CASRPLAGGVNEQFF
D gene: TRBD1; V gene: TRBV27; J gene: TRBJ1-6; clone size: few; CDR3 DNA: TGTGCCAGCAGACGAACAGGGGAGAATTCACCCCTCCACTTT; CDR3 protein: CASRRTGENSPLHF
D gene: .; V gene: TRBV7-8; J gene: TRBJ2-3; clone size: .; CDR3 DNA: TGTGCCAGCAGCTTACGGGAAACAGATACGCAGTATTTT; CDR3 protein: CASSLRETDTQYF
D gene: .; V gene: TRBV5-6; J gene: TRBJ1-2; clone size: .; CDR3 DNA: TGTGCCAGCAGCTTATCGCCGCCCTATGGCTACACCTTC; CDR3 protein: CASSLSPPYGYTF
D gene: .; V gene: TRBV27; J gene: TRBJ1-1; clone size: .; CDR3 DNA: TGTGCCAGCATAGAGTTGGGGGCCCTGAACACTGAAGCTTTCTTT; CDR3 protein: CASIELGALNTEAFF
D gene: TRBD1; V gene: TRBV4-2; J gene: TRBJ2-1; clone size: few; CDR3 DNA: TGTGCCAGCAGCCAACCCCAGACAGGGTTTTCCTACAATGAGCAGTTCTTC; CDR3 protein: CASSQPQTGFSYNEQFF
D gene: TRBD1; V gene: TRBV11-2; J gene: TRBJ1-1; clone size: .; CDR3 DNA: TGTGCCAGCAGCCTGCAGGGGGACACTGAAGCTTTCTTT; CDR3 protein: CASSLQGDTEAFF
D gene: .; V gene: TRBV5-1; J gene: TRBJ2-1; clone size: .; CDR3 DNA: TGCGCCAGCAGCCGCGCCGGCGGGACCTCTTTTAACAATGAGCAGTTCTTC; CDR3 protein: CASSRAGGTSFNNEQFF
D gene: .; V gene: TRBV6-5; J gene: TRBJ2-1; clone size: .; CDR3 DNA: TGTGCCAGCAGCGGGAGACAGGGCCAAAATGAGCAGTTCTTC; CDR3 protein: CASSGRQGQNEQFF
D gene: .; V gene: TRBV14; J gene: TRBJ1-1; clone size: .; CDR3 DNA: TGTGCCAGCAGCCCGGGGGGCACTGAAGCTTTCTTT; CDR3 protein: CASSPGGTEAFF
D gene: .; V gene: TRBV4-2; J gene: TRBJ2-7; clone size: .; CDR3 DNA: TGTGCCAGCAGCCAAGATGAGCAGGGGATCTCCTACGAGCAGTACTTC; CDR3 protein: CASSQDEQGISYEQYF
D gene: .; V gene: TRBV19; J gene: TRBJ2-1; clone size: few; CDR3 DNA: TGTGCCAGTAGTATTTCCCGGGGGGCCTCCTACAATGAGCAGTTCTTC; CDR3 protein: CASSISRGASYNEQFF
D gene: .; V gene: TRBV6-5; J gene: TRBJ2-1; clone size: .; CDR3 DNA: TGTGCCAGCAGCCGTGCTAGGTGGGACAATGAGCAGTTCTTC; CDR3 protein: CASSRARWDNEQFF
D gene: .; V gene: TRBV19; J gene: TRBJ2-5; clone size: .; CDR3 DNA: TGTGCCAGCACCCGCAGGGGTTCCGAGACCCAGTACTTC; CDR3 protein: CASTRRGSETQYF